Listed here are 3 T cell receptor beta chains from one sample, sequenced in a study of blood T cell repertoires in COVID-19. This table comes from immunoSEQ multiplex PCR, and its TCRdb copy is limited to in-frame clones, with some not included. The repertoire holds under 300,000 clones, 85% to 90% seen once, with 10% to 15% in the top ten. The sequenced material came from peripheral blood. These TCRs come from a woman between 25 and 40 years old with COVID-19, enrolled during active disease.

CDR3 coding DNA: TGTGCCAGCTACGCCCCGGGGGGGGGACCATCACAAGAGACCCAGTACTTC. Translation gives CASYAPGGGPSQETQYF. The chain couples TRBV2 to TRBJ2-5; TRBD2 matches at 8 bases. CDR3 length equals 17 residues. V trimming: 8 bases; J trimming: 2 bases; junction bases outside the gene matches: 16. Germline V gives CDR1 SNHLY, CDR2 FYNNEI.

The chain employs TRBV7-6 and TRBJ1-3; 9 bases are a match to TRBD1. Per the germline V gene, CDR1 is SGHVS and CDR2 is FNYEAQ. After removal of 5 bases from V and 0 bases from J, the junction contained 17 bases not matched to a gene. The CDR3 is 20 residues long. The CDR3 here is CASSAPGTGPSFSSGNTIYF. The CDR3 nucleotides are TGTGCCAGCAGCGCCCCCGGGACAGGGCCTTCCTTTAGCTCTGGAAACACCATATATTTT.

The chain has TRBV6-5 and TRBJ1-1; no firm D call. The CDR3 is 13 amino acids. The germline gives CDR1 MNHEY, CDR2 SVGAGI. V was shortened by 6 bases and J by 0 bases, with 8 bases between the two germline ends. CDR3 residues: CASRRYLNTEAFF. The CDR3 DNA sequence: TGTGCCAGCAGGCGATACTTGAACACTGAAGCTTTCTTT.